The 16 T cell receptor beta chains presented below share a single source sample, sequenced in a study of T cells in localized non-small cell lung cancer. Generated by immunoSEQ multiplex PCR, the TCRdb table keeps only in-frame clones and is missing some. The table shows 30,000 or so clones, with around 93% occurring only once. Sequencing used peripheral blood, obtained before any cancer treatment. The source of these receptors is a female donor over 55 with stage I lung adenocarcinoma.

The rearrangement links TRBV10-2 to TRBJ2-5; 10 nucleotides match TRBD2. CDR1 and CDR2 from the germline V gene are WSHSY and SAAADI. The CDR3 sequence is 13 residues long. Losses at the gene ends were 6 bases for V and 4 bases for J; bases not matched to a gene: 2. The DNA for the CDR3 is TGCGCCAGCAGGCTAGCGGGAGCAGAGACCCAGTACTTC. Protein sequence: CASRLAGAETQYF.

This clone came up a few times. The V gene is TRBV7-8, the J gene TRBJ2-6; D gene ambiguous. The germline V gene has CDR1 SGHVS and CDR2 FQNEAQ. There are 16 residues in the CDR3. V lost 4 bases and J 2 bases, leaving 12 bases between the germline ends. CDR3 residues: CASSSYSLAGANVLTF. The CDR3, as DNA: TGTGCCAGCAGCTCTTATAGCCTCGCTGGGGCCAACGTCCTGACTTTC.

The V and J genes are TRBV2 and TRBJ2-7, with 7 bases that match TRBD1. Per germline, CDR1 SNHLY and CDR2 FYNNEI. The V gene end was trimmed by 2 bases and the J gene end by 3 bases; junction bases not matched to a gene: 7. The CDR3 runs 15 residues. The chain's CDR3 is CASSEPGQLDYEQYF. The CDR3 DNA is TGTGCCAGCAGTGAACCGGGACAGTTGGACTACGAGCAGTACTTC. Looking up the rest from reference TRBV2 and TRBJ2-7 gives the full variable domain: EPEVTQTPSHQVTQMGQEVILRCVPISNHLYFYWYRQILGQKVEFLVSFYNNEISEKSEIFDDQFSVERPDGSNFTLKIRSTKLEDSAMYFCASSEPGQLDYEQYFGPGTRLTVT.

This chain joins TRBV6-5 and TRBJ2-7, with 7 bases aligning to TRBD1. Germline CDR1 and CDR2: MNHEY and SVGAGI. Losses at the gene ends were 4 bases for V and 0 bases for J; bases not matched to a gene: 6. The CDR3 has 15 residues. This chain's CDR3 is CASSSGQAISYEQYF. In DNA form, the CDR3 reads TGTGCCAGCAGTTCCGGACAGGCCATCTCCTACGAGCAGTACTTC.

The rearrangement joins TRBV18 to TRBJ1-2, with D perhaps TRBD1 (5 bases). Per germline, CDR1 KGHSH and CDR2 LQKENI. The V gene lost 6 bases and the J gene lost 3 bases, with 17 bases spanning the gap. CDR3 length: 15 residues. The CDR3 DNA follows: TGTGCCAGCTCGCCCAGGGAGGGGCAGTACTATGGCTACACCTTC. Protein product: CASSPREGQYYGYTF.

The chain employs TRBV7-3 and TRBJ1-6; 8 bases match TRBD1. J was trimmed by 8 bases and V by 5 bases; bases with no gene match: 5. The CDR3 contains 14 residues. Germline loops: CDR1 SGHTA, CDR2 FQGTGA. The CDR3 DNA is TGTGCCAGCAGCCTCCAGGGGGCAGATTCACCCCTCCACTTT. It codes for CASSLQGADSPLHF.

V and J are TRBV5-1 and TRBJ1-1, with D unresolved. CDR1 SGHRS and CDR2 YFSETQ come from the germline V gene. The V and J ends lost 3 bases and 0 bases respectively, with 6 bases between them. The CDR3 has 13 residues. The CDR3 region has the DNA TGCGCCAGCAGCTACGCCCTGAACACTGAAGCTTTCTTT. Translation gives CASSYALNTEAFF.

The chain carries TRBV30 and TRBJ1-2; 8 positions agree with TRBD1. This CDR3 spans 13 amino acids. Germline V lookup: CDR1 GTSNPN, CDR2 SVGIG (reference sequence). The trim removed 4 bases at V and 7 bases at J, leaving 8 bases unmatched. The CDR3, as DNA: TGTGCCTGGACCTCAGGGGGCACGAGTGGCTACACCTTC. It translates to CAWTSGGTSGYTF.

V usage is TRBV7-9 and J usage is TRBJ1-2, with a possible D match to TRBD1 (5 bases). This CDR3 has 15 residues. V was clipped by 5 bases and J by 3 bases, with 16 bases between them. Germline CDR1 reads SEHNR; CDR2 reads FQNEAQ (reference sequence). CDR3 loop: CASSPLRVGDYGYTF. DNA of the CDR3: TGTGCCAGCAGCCCCCTCAGAGTGGGGGACTATGGCTACACCTTC.

CDR3 sequence: CASSAGQNEGYGYTF. For the CDR3, the DNA is TGTGCCAGCAGCGCGGGACAAAACGAGGGATATGGCTACACCTTC. The V gene is TRBV28, the J gene TRBJ1-2; tentative D call: TRBD1 (6 bases). V was trimmed by 6 bases and J by 5 bases, leaving 19 bases between them. CDR3 length: 15 residues. Per the germline V gene, CDR1 is MDHEN and CDR2 is SYDVKM.

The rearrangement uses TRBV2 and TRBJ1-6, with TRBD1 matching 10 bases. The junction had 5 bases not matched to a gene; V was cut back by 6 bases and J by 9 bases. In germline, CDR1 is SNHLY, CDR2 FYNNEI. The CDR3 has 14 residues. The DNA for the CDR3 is TGTGCCAGCAGCACCGGGACAGGGGTTTCACCCCTCCACTTT. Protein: CASSTGTGVSPLHF.

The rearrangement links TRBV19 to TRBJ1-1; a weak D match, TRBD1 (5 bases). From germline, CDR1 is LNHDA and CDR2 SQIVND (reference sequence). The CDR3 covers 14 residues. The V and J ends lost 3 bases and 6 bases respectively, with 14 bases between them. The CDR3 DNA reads TGTGCCAGTAGTATTACTGGAGGGGCATCTGAAGCTTTCTTT. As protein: CASSITGGASEAFF.

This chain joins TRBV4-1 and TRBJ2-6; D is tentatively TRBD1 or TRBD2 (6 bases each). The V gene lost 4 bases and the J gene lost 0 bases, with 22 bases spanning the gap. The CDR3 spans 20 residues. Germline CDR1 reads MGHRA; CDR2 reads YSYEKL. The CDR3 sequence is CASSPAASGGSSSGANVLTF. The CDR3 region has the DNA TGCGCCAGCAGCCCCGCAGCGTCCGGGGGCTCGAGCTCTGGGGCCAACGTCCTGACTTTC.

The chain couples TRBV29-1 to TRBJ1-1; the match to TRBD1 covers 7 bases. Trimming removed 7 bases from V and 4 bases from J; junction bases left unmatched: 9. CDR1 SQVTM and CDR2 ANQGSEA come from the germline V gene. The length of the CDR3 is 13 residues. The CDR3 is CSAGNNRGTEAFF. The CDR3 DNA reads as TGCAGCGCCGGAAACAACAGGGGCACTGAAGCTTTCTTT.

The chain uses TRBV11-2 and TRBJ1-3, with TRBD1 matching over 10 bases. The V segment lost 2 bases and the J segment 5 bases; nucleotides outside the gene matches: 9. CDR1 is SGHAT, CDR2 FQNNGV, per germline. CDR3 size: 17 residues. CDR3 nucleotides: TGTGCCAGCAGCTTACGAGTCGCGGGACAGGGGAGAAACACCATATATTTT. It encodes CASSLRVAGQGRNTIYF.

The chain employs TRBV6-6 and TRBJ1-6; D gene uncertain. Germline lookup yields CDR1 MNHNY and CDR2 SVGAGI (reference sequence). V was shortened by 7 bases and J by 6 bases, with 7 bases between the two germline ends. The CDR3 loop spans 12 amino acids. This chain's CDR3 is CASTHINSPLHF. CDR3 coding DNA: TGTGCCAGCACACATATTAATTCACCCCTCCACTTT.